This TCR beta chain was retrieved from a study of identical twins. In TCRdb, the 5' RACE reads were re-called with MiXCR into one record per CDR3 protein. The sample holds 300,000 to 350,000 distinct CDR3 sequences, about 12% seen once. V shed 5 bases and J 5 bases; nucleotides not matched to a gene: 10. Germline V gene data show CDR1 as MDHEN and CDR2 as SYDVKM. The CDR3 covers 17 residues. This sample was also put to use in a study of yellow fever vaccine responses in identical twins.

The receptor comes from a woman younger than 35 in good health. The chain uses TRBV28 and TRBJ2-5, with 14 bases matching TRBD2. Sequenced sample: CD8+ T cells sorted from blood. The CDR3 region is CASSNQTTSGGAETQYF. The CDR3 DNA is TGTGCCAGCAGTAATCAAACGACTAGCGGGGGGGCGGAGACCCAGTACTTC.